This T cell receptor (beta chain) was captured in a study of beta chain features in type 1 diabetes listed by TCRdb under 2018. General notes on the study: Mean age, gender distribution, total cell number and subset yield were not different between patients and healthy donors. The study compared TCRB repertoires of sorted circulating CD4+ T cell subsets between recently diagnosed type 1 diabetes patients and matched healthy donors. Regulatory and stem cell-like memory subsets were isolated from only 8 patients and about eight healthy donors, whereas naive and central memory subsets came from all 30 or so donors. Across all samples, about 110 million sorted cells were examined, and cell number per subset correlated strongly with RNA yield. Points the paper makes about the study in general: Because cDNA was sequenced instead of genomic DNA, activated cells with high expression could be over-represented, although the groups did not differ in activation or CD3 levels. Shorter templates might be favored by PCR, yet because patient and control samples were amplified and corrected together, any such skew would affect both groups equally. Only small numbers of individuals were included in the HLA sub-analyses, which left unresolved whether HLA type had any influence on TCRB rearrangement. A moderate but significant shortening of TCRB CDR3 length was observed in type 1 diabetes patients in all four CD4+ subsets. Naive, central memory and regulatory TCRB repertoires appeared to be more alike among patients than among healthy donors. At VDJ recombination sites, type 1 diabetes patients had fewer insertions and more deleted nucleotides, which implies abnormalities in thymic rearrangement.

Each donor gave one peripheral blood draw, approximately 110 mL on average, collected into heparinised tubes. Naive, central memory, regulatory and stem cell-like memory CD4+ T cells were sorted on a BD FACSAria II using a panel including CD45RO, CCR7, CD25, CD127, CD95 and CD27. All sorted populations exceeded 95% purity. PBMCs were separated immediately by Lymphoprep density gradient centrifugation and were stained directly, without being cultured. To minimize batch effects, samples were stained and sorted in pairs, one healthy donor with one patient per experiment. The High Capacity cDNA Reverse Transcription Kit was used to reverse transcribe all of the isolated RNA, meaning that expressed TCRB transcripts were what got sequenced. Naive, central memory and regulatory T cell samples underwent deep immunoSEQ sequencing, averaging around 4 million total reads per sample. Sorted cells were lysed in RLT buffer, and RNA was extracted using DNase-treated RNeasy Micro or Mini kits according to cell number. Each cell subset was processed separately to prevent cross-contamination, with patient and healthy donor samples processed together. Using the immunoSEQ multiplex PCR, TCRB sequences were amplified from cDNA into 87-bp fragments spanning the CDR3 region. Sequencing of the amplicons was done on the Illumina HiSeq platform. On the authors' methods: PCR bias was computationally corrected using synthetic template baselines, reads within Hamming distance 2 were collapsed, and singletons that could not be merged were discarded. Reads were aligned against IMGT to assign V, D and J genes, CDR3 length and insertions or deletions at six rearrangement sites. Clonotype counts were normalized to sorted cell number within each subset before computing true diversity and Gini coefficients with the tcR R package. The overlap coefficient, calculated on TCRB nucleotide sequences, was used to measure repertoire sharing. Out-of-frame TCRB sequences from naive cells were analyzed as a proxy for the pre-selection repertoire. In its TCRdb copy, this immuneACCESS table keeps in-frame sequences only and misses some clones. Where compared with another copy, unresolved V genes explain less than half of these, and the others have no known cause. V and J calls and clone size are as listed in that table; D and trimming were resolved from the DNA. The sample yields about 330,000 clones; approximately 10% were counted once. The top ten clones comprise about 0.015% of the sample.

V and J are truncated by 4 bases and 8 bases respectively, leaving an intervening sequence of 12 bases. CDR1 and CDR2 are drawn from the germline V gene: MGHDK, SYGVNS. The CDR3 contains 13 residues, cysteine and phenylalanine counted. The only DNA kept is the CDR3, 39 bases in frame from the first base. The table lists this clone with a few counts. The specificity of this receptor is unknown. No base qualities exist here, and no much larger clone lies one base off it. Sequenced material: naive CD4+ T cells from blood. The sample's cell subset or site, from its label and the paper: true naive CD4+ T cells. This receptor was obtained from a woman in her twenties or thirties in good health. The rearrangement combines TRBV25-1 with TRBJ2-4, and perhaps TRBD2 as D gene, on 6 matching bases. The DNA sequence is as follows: TGTGCCAGCAGTGCCCCAGGCGGGGACATTCAGTACTTC. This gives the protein CASSAPGGDIQYF. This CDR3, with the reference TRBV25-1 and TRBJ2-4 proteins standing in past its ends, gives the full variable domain EADIYQTPRYLVIGTGKKITLECSQTMGHDKMYWYQQDPGMELHLIHYSYGVNSTEKGDLSSESTVSRIRTEHFPLTLESARPSHTSQYLCASSAPGGDIQYFGAGTRLSVL.